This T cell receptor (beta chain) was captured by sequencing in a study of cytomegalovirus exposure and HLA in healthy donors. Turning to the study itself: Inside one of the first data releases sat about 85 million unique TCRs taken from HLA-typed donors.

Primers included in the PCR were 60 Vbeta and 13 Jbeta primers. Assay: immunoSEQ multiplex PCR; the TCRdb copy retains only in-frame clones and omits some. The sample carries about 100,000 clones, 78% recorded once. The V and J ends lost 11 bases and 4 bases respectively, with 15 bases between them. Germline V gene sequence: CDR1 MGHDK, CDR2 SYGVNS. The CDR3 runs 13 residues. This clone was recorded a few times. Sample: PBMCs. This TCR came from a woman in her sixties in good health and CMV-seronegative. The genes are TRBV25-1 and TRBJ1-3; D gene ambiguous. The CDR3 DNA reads TGTGCCGCAGAGGCCGGGTCCGGAAACACCATATATTTT. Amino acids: CAAEAGSGNTIYF.